This is a list of T cell receptor beta chains from one sample in a study of PD-1 blockade in mismatch repair-deficient tumors. Sequencing used immunoSEQ multiplex PCR; TCRdb keeps in-frame clones, though not all of them. This sample has approximately 100,000 clones, with about four fifths found just once. The sample consisted of peripheral blood, taken roughly 36 weeks after starting pembrolizumab. These receptors all stem from an adult with mismatch repair-deficient cancer. Each CDR3 is given with its conserved first and last residue. Fields, in order: CDR3 DNA, CDR3 protein, D gene, clone size, J gene, V gene. The D gene is left open where the match is weak. Only some rows state a clone size, as once, few, many or a class for expanded clones.

CDR3nt: TGTGCCAGCGGGCGAGAAGGAGGACAGTTCTACGAGCAGTACTTC
CDR3aa: CASGREGGQFYEQYF
d_gene: NA
abundance: NA
j_gene: TRBJ2-7
v_gene: TRBV21-1

CDR3nt: TGCGCCAGCAGCTTGGCCCATGGGGGGCGCGATGAAGCTTTCTTT
CDR3aa: CASSLAHGGRDEAFF
d_gene: NA
abundance: few
j_gene: TRBJ1-1
v_gene: TRBV5-1

CDR3nt: TGTGCCAGCAGCGTAGATGGCGACTCTGGAAACACCATATATTTT
CDR3aa: CASSVDGDSGNTIYF
d_gene: NA
abundance: NA
j_gene: TRBJ1-3
v_gene: TRBV9

CDR3nt: TGTGCCAGCTCATTTGGACAGGGCAACACTGAAGCTTTCTTT
CDR3aa: CASSFGQGNTEAFF
d_gene: TRBD1
abundance: once
j_gene: TRBJ1-1
v_gene: TRBV18

CDR3nt: TGTGCCTGGTGGACATCCGAGGGTTATGGCTACACCTTC
CDR3aa: CAWWTSEGYGYTF
d_gene: NA
abundance: few
j_gene: TRBJ1-2
v_gene: TRBV30

CDR3nt: TGTGCCAGCAGCTTAGGCGGGGGGAGGGGAAATACGCAGTATTTT
CDR3aa: CASSLGGGRGNTQYF
d_gene: TRBD2
abundance: once
j_gene: TRBJ2-3
v_gene: TRBV7-9

CDR3nt: TGTGCCAGCAGTTCTAGCGGGAGCACAGATACGCAGTATTTT
CDR3aa: CASSSSGSTDTQYF
d_gene: TRBD2
abundance: NA
j_gene: TRBJ2-3
v_gene: TRBV11-1

CDR3nt: TGTGCCAGCAGTATAACGACAGCGAACACTGAAGCTTTCTTT
CDR3aa: CASSITTANTEAFF
d_gene: NA
abundance: NA
j_gene: TRBJ1-1
v_gene: TRBV6-1

CDR3nt: TGTGCCAGCAGCTTGGAGGCTAGCACCAGCACAGATACGCAGTATTTT
CDR3aa: CASSLEASTSTDTQYF
d_gene: NA
abundance: NA
j_gene: TRBJ2-3
v_gene: TRBV5-4

CDR3nt: TGCGCCAGCAGCCAGACAGGGAACACTGAAGCTTTCTTT
CDR3aa: CASSQTGNTEAFF
d_gene: NA
abundance: once
j_gene: TRBJ1-1
v_gene: TRBV4-3

CDR3nt: TGCGCCAGCAGTCTCGAGCCGGAGGGCCCCAATGAGCAGTTCTTC
CDR3aa: CASSLEPEGPNEQFF
d_gene: NA
abundance: NA
j_gene: TRBJ2-1
v_gene: TRBV4-1

CDR3nt: TGTGCCAGCAGCCGTCTTGACCCATCGGGAGAGCAGTACTTC
CDR3aa: CASSRLDPSGEQYF
d_gene: NA
abundance: NA
j_gene: TRBJ2-7
v_gene: TRBV7-2

CDR3nt: TGTGCCAGCTCACCCGACAGGGGCTCGTCCTACGAGCAGTACTTC
CDR3aa: CASSPDRGSSYEQYF
d_gene: TRBD1
abundance: few
j_gene: TRBJ2-7
v_gene: TRBV18

CDR3nt: TGTGCCAGCAGCCAAGACCTTTTGGGGTGGAACAATCAGCCCCAGCATTTT
CDR3aa: CASSQDLLGWNNQPQHF
d_gene: NA
abundance: NA
j_gene: TRBJ1-5
v_gene: TRBV4-2

CDR3nt: TGTGCCTGGAGTATGGCTGACTCTAACTATGGCTACACCTTC
CDR3aa: CAWSMADSNYGYTF
d_gene: NA
abundance: NA
j_gene: TRBJ1-2
v_gene: TRBV30

CDR3nt: TGTGCCAGCAGGGGAGGGGGCTATGGCTACACCTTC
CDR3aa: CASRGGGYGYTF
d_gene: NA
abundance: NA
j_gene: TRBJ1-2
v_gene: TRBV6-5

CDR3nt: TGCGCCAGCAGCTTTCGGGGAGGGGTAAGCTCCTACAATGAGCAGTTCTTC
CDR3aa: CASSFRGGVSSYNEQFF
d_gene: TRBD2
abundance: NA
j_gene: TRBJ2-1
v_gene: TRBV5-1

CDR3nt: TGTGCCATCAGTGGACTAGCGGGAGTCGACGAGCAGTACTTC
CDR3aa: CAISGLAGVDEQYF
d_gene: TRBD2
abundance: NA
j_gene: TRBJ2-7
v_gene: TRBV10-3